These 22 T cell receptor beta chains share one sample of origin, sequenced in a study of blood T cell repertoires in COVID-19. Some clones are missing from TCRdb's copy, which holds only in-frame ones; the method was immunoSEQ multiplex PCR. The data hold 200,000 to 300,000 clones, with roughly 90% observed a single time. Sequencing was done on a sample of peripheral blood. These receptor sequences come from a man aged 25-40 years with active or convalescent COVID-19.

This clone was observed a handful of times. The chain employs TRBV7-9 and TRBJ2-7, with D hard to call. CDR3 size: 15 residues. V was shortened by 1 base and J by 0 bases, with 10 bases between the two germline ends. The germline V gene has CDR1 SEHNR and CDR2 FQNEAQ (reference sequence). The CDR3 spells CASSLDDGFSYEQYF. The CDR3 DNA reads TGTGCCAGCAGCTTAGACGACGGGTTCTCCTACGAGCAGTACTTC.

This chain connects TRBV5-4 to TRBJ2-7; 11 bases are a match to TRBD2. This CDR3 is built from 15 residues. The V segment lost 4 bases and the J segment 6 bases; nucleotides outside the gene matches: 9. Germline CDR1 and CDR2: SGHNT and YYREEE (reference sequence). This chain's CDR3 is CASSQTTSGVPEQYF. The CDR3 DNA is TGTGCCAGCAGCCAAACGACTAGCGGGGTCCCCGAGCAGTACTTC.

This clone was counted once. This rearrangement joins TRBV19 to TRBJ1-3, with 10 bases matching TRBD1. The CDR3 has 18 amino acids. The V gene end was trimmed by 5 bases and the J gene end by 0 bases; junction bases not matched to a gene: 10. Germline V gene data show CDR1 as LNHDA and CDR2 as SQIVND (reference sequence). CDR3 in DNA: TGTGCCAGTAGTTCCCGGGACAGGGGAGCGATCTCTGGAAACACCATATATTTT. Amino acids: CASSSRDRGAISGNTIYF. Full variable domain (missing parts from reference TRBV19 and TRBJ1-3): DGGITQSPKYLFRKEGQNVTLSCEQNLNHDAMYWYRQDPGQGLRLIYYSQIVNDFQKGDIAEGYSVSREKKESFPLTVTSAQKNPTAFYLCASSSRDRGAISGNTIYFGEGSWLTVV.

This chain connects TRBV7-2 to TRBJ1-2, with TRBD1 as a possible D gene (6 bases). Per germline, CDR1 SGHTA and CDR2 FQGNSA. The CDR3 spans 13 residues. The V and J ends lost 5 bases and 6 bases respectively, with 13 bases between them. CDR3 protein: CASSLRDTDGYTF. The DNA of the CDR3 is TGTGCCAGCAGCCTCCGGGACACCGATGGCTACACCTTC.

In its sample, this clone was seen a few times. The rearrangement uses TRBV5-1 and TRBJ2-3, with 8 positions matching TRBD2. CDR3 size: 17 residues. The trim removed 4 bases at V and 4 bases at J, leaving 14 bases unmatched. Germline V lookup: CDR1 SGHRS, CDR2 YFSETQ. CDR3 DNA sequence: TGCGCCAGCAGCGCCGCAGCCGGGACTAGTCGCTCAGATACGCAGTATTTT. Its protein is CASSAAAGTSRSDTQYF.

The chain employs TRBV29-1 and TRBJ2-3; the match to TRBD2 covers 10 bases. The V gene's germline CDR1 is SQVTM and CDR2 ANQGSEA. This CDR3 has 17 amino acids. V trimming: 5 bases; J trimming: 6 bases; junction bases outside the gene matches: 17. The CDR3 DNA is TGCAGCGTTTCCGAGCGGGGGGGCCTGTTTGATGTTGATACGCAGTATTTT. Translating gives CSVSERGGLFDVDTQYF.

This chain links TRBV5-1 with TRBJ2-3; 9 bases match TRBD2. Germline V gives CDR1 SGHRS, CDR2 YFSETQ. CDR3 length: 16 residues. The ends lost 7 bases at V and 0 bases at J; junction bases unmatched: 9. CDR3 nucleotide sequence: TGCGCCAGCGCGGTCGCGGGGGGGCTGAGCACAGATACGCAGTATTTT. Amino acid sequence: CASAVAGGLSTDTQYF. Complete variable domain (other parts from reference TRBV5-1 and TRBJ2-3): KAGVTQTPRYLIKTRGQQVTLSCSPISGHRSVSWYQQTPGQGLQFLFEYFSETQRNKGNFPGRFSGRQFSNSRSEMNVSTLELGDSALYLCASAVAGGLSTDTQYFGPGTRLTVL.

V gene TRBV29-1 combines with J gene TRBJ2-7, with 9 bases that match TRBD1. V shed 4 bases, J shed 9 bases, and the junction held 10 bases outside the gene matches. Germline values: CDR1 SQVTM, CDR2 ANQGSEA. The CDR3 has 13 residues. Here the CDR3 reads CSVGTGERSWQYF. CDR3 nucleotide sequence: TGCAGCGTTGGGACAGGGGAGCGGTCATGGCAGTACTTC.

The chain recombines TRBV15 with TRBJ1-1, with D perhaps TRBD1 (5 bases). Germline CDR1 LNHNV, CDR2 YYDKDF (reference sequence). V gave up 0 bases and J gave up 0 bases, with 11 bases separating them. The CDR3 totals 16 residues. Here the CDR3 reads CATSRDYTDMNTEAFF. CDR3 nucleotide sequence: TGTGCCACCAGCAGAGATTATACGGACATGAACACTGAAGCTTTCTTT.

The chain is built from TRBV15 and TRBJ2-5, with no clear D. Germline-derived CDR1 and CDR2 are LNHNV and YYDKDF (reference sequence). CDR3 length: 14 residues. Trimming removed 5 bases at V and 5 bases at J, with 15 bases between. CDR3 coding DNA: TGTGCCACCAGCCCGATTCGTCCTCAGGAGACCCAGTACTTC. Translation gives CATSPIRPQETQYF.

V is TRBV7-2 and J is TRBJ1-6, with TRBD1 matching 9 bases. With 1 base clipped from V and 9 bases from J, the junction kept 7 bases outside the gene matches. The germline CDR1 and CDR2 sequences are SGHTA and FQGNSA. The CDR3 consists of 16 residues. The CDR3 bases are TGTGCCAGCAGCTTAGGGGGACAGGGAGTTCTTTCACCCCTCCACTTT. This encodes CASSLGGQGVLSPLHF.

The chain is built from TRBV6-5 and TRBJ1-1; D unclear. The V and J ends lost 0 bases and 3 bases respectively, with 8 bases between them. CDR3 size: 14 residues. Germline assignment: CDR1 MNHEY and CDR2 SVGAGI. CDR3 coding DNA: TGTGCCAGCAGTTACTCGAATGAGGACACTGAAGCTTTCTTT. Its protein is CASSYSNEDTEAFF.

This clone was seen a few times. The germline gene is not matched at one end of the junction; a read error may be the cause. The chain employs TRBV10-3 and TRBJ2-7, with D perhaps matching TRBD2 (5 bases). The germline CDR1 and CDR2 sequences are ENHRY and SYGVKD. The length of the CDR3 is 12 residues. The CDR3 protein is CAISDSSSFTSF. The CDR3 bases are TGTGCCATCAGTGACTCCTCTAGCTTCACCAGCTTC.

This clone was seen only a few times. The V and J genes are TRBV20-1 and TRBJ2-1; unclear D gene. Germline CDR1 is DFQATT and CDR2 is SNEGSKA (reference sequence). V lost 3 bases to trimming and J lost 13 bases, with 19 bases between them. The CDR3 sequence is 13 residues long. The CDR3 coding sequence is TGCAGTGCTAGTGTATCAACACGAGGCATACAGTTCTTC. It translates to CSASVSTRGIQFF.

The gene calls are TRBV21-1 and TRBJ2-2; the table gives TRBD1 as D, unverified against the DNA. TRBV21-1 constitutes a pseudogene. This CDR3 contains 14 residues. The CDR3 protein is CASSKFSGHRQLFF. Written as DNA, the CDR3 is TGTGCCAGCAGCAAATTCTCGGGACACCGCCAGCTGTTTTTT.

CDR3 coding DNA: TGTGCCAGCAGCTTAGATGACTTGTTTCGGAGCCATCTCCCTGGCGAGCAGTACTTC. Translation gives CASSLDDLFRSHLPGEQYF. V is TRBV7-2 and J is TRBJ2-7, with no clear D. Germline-derived CDR1 and CDR2 are SGHTA and FQGNSA. The CDR3 is 19 amino acids. V lost 1 base, J lost 6 bases, and 28 bases lay in between.

The genes are TRBV5-1 and TRBJ1-1; weak D call: TRBD1 (6 bases). CDR1 is SGHRS and CDR2 is YFSETQ in the germline V gene. The V and J ends lost 4 bases and 6 bases respectively, with 16 bases between them. There are 14 residues in the CDR3. This CDR3 reads CASSPPRGGAEAFF. The CDR3 DNA is TGCGCCAGCAGCCCCCCGCGGGGGGGCGCTGAAGCTTTCTTT.

This clone showed up just once. The chain joins TRBV5-6 to TRBJ1-2, with D unclear. The CDR3 length is 15 residues. V was cut by 3 bases and J by 1 base, with 13 bases left in between. From germline, CDR1 is SGHDT and CDR2 YYEEEE. CDR3 amino acids: CASSSVPRSNYGYTF. The DNA of the CDR3 is TGTGCCAGCAGCTCCGTTCCCCGGAGTAACTATGGCTACACCTTC.

This clone was seen only a few times. This chain uses TRBV5-4 with TRBJ1-2, with unresolved D. Germline V gene sequence: CDR1 SGHNT, CDR2 YYREEE (reference sequence). The CDR3 consists of 11 residues. Trimming stripped 4 bases from V and 5 bases from J, with 6 bases between. Here the CDR3 DNA reads TGTGCCAGCAGCGGAGGTTATGGCTACACCTTC. Amino acid sequence: CASSGGYGYTF.

The V gene is TRBV28, the J gene TRBJ1-2; D not certain. The CDR3 spans 13 residues. The germline V gene has CDR1 MDHEN and CDR2 SYDVKM. Trimming removed 3 bases from V and 5 bases from J, with 10 bases in between. In DNA, the CDR3 is TGTGCCAGCAGTTTTCAGGATTATTATGGCTACACCTTC. Its translation: CASSFQDYYGYTF.

This chain uses TRBV30 with TRBJ2-3, with TRBD2 matching over 8 bases. With V trimmed by 4 bases and J by 4 bases, 16 bases remained unmatched. CDR1 is GTSNPN and CDR2 is SVGIG in the germline V gene (reference sequence). The CDR3 totals 17 residues. The CDR3 loop is CAWNAWRGERWADTQYF. DNA of the CDR3: TGTGCCTGGAACGCGTGGCGGGGGGAACGGTGGGCAGATACGCAGTATTTT.

The chain links TRBV19 to TRBJ1-4, with unresolved D. This CDR3 has 14 residues. In germline, CDR1 is LNHDA, CDR2 SQIVND (reference sequence). V shed 1 base and J shed 6 bases, with 9 bases lying between them. This CDR3 is CASSIGGAHEKLFF. In DNA form, the CDR3 reads TGTGCCAGTAGTATAGGCGGAGCACATGAAAAACTGTTTTTT.